These T cell receptor beta chains were read from a single sample in a study of blood T cell repertoires in COVID-19. Profiling relied on immunoSEQ multiplex PCR, and the TCRdb table lists in-frame clones only, not all of them. The table records 250,000 or so clones, just under 85% of them present only once. The sequencing input was peripheral blood. These receptor sequences come from a man at least 80 years old with acute or convalescent COVID-19. Each CDR3 is given without its conserved first and last residue. The D gene is left open where the match is weak.

length: 13
J: TRBJ1-4
V: TRBV28
D: TRBD1
CDR3: ASSSRDSPGEKLF

length: 15
J: TRBJ1-4
V: TRBV30
D: NA
CDR3: AWSSRTPSTTNEKLF

length: 14
J: TRBJ1-4
V: TRBV24-1
D: TRBD1
CDR3: ATSDPTGAANEKLF

length: 12
J: TRBJ2-7
V: TRBV6-5
D: TRBD1
CDR3: ASSYAGGRWEQY

length: 12
J: TRBJ1-1
V: TRBV5-8
D: NA
CDR3: ASSHRVTNTEAF

length: 11
J: TRBJ2-7
V: TRBV27
D: NA
CDR3: ASSFSTIGEQY

length: 15
J: TRBJ2-1
V: TRBV24-1
D: TRBD2
CDR3: ATSDLNTSGRYNEQF

length: 13
J: TRBJ2-1
V: TRBV7-9
D: TRBD1
CDR3: ASSLTGAGKNEQF

length: 15
J: TRBJ2-5
V: TRBV27
D: TRBD1
CDR3: ASSLSPPGQGAKTQY

length: 13
J: TRBJ1-5
V: TRBV20-1
D: NA
CDR3: SASINRGANQPQH

length: 16
J: TRBJ2-6
V: TRBV2
D: TRBD1
CDR3: ASRTLDRVLSGANVLT

length: 13
J: TRBJ1-6
V: TRBV5-1
D: TRBD1
CDR3: ASSLDRGYNSPLH

length: 13
J: TRBJ2-2
V: TRBV6-5
D: NA
CDR3: ASRLRDTNTGELF

length: 14
J: TRBJ1-2
V: TRBV9
D: TRBD1
CDR3: ASSVGQGSYNYGYT

length: 12
J: TRBJ1-5
V: TRBV2
D: TRBD1
CDR3: ASRGTGGTQPQH

length: 18
J: TRBJ2-3
V: TRBV24-1
D: TRBD2
CDR3: ATSDFGATLAGARLDTQY

length: 12
J: TRBJ2-7
V: TRBV6-5
D: NA
CDR3: ASSYGTGKWEQY

length: 14
J: TRBJ1-5
V: TRBV4-1
D: NA
CDR3: ASSQGEGGSNQPQH

length: 13
J: TRBJ1-4
V: TRBV28
D: NA
CDR3: ASSLLGRKNEKLF

length: 11
J: TRBJ1-4
V: TRBV5-8
D: NA
CDR3: ASSRNAGGKLF

length: 11
J: TRBJ1-4
V: TRBV12-3/TRBV12-4
D: NA
CDR3: ASRSGLNEKLF

length: 12
J: TRBJ1-2
V: TRBV18
D: TRBD1
CDR3: ASSRDRGGYGYT

length: 13
J: TRBJ2-4
V: TRBV2
D: NA
CDR3: ASGSGGSGKNIQY

length: 10
J: TRBJ2-7
V: TRBV19
D: NA
CDR3: ASSSRTYEQY

length: 12
J: TRBJ1-3
V: TRBV3-1/TRBV3-2
D: TRBD1
CDR3: ASSRDSARNTIY

length: 15
J: TRBJ2-3
V: TRBV3-1/TRBV3-2
D: TRBD2
CDR3: ASSQGIAGGPTDTQY

length: 13
J: TRBJ1-2
V: TRBV11-2
D: TRBD1
CDR3: ASSLVGDRAYGYT

length: 10
J: TRBJ1-5
V: TRBV28
D: NA
CDR3: ASRGPGQPQH

length: 14
J: TRBJ2-7
V: TRBV19
D: TRBD2
CDR3: ASSIVGGGSHHEQY

length: 12
J: TRBJ2-7
V: TRBV14
D: NA
CDR3: ASSQGATLRKQY

length: 12
J: TRBJ1-5
V: TRBV6-2/TRBV6-3
D: NA
CDR3: ASTPGWSNQPQH

length: 14
J: TRBJ2-1
V: TRBV11-1
D: NA
CDR3: ASSLLIGQVDNEQF

length: 14
J: TRBJ2-7
V: TRBV12-5
D: TRBD1
CDR3: ASGFEPGQGMNEQY

length: 14
J: TRBJ1-6
V: TRBV5-1
D: TRBD1
CDR3: ASSFGQGARNSPLH

length: 11
J: TRBJ2-7
V: TRBV12-3/TRBV12-4
D: TRBD1
CDR3: ASSPRQGYEQY

length: 14
J: TRBJ1-4
V: TRBV30
D: TRBD1
CDR3: AWSGSRTGTTEKLF

length: 12
J: TRBJ2-7
V: TRBV27
D: TRBD1
CDR3: ASSSGDRGSEQY

length: 12
J: TRBJ2-7
V: TRBV28
D: TRBD2
CDR3: ASSLGGGISEQY

length: 14
J: TRBJ2-4
V: TRBV9
D: NA
CDR3: ASSVEPRGGKNIQY

length: 15
J: TRBJ2-7
V: TRBV27
D: NA
CDR3: ASSLSGSAVRSYEQY

length: 11
J: TRBJ2-2
V: TRBV24-1
D: NA
CDR3: ATRVADTGELF

length: 12
J: TRBJ2-5
V: TRBV5-1
D: TRBD1
CDR3: ASSLGTGEETQY

length: 12
J: TRBJ2-1
V: TRBV5-1
D: NA
CDR3: ASSLGQAYNEQF

length: 12
J: TRBJ2-1
V: TRBV29-1
D: NA
CDR3: SLTRRSRGNEQF

length: 13
J: TRBJ2-2
V: TRBV3-1/TRBV3-2
D: NA
CDR3: ATEQGLPNTGELF

length: 15
J: TRBJ2-1
V: TRBV24-1
D: TRBD1
CDR3: ATSDALGTAVNNEQF

length: 12
J: TRBJ2-4
V: TRBV28
D: NA
CDR3: ASTLTGTKNIQY

length: 11
J: TRBJ1-1
V: TRBV12-3/TRBV12-4
D: TRBD1
CDR3: ASRELTGTEAF

length: 13
J: TRBJ2-7
V: TRBV18
D: NA
CDR3: ASSTRTGGLDEQY

length: 11
J: TRBJ2-1
V: TRBV18
D: NA
CDR3: ASSSYRGNEQF

length: 12
J: TRBJ2-1
V: TRBV2
D: NA
CDR3: ASIGQITNNEQF

length: 14
J: TRBJ2-7
V: TRBV12-5
D: NA
CDR3: ASGLPSRYPPYEQY